A selection of T cell receptor beta chains follows, all from one sample in a study of blood T cell repertoires in COVID-19. Clones were read by immunoSEQ multiplex PCR, and TCRdb kept only the in-frame ones, dropping some. The sample holds nearly 50,000 clones, more than 75% seen once. Sequenced input: peripheral blood. These receptors were collected from an older woman with acute or convalescent COVID-19. Each CDR3 is given with its conserved first and last residue. Fields, in order: D gene, J gene, V gene, clone size, CDR3 DNA, CDR3 protein. D genes are given only for firm matches. Clone sizes are given selectively: once, few, many, or a class where the clone is expanded.

NA TRBJ1-2 TRBV5-1 NA TGCGCCAGCAGCTTGGATCGAGGGGGCTACACCTTC CASSLDRGGYTF
NA TRBJ2-1 TRBV15 few TGTGCCACCAGCAACCGCCGACTAAGGGAGCAGTTCTTC CATSNRRLREQFF
NA TRBJ1-1 TRBV7-8 NA TGTGCCAGCAGCCCCCCCCGCAGGAACACTGAAGCTTTCTTT CASSPPRRNTEAFF
TRBD1 TRBJ1-3 TRBV9 NA TGTGCCAGCAGCGCGGGACAGGGGCAGGGCACCATATATTTT CASSAGQGQGTIYF
NA TRBJ1-2 TRBV30 NA TGTGCCTGGCGACAGGTGCTCGGGGGCTACACCTTC CAWRQVLGGYTF
TRBD2 TRBJ2-1 TRBV4-1 NA TGCGCCAGCAGCCAACAAGCTGGCTCGGGACTAGCGGAGTACAATGAGCAGTTCTTC CASSQQAGSGLAEYNEQFF
TRBD1 TRBJ2-7 TRBV2 NA TGTGCCAGCAGGGGACAGGGAACGAGTGAGCAGTACTTC CASRGQGTSEQYF
NA TRBJ2-2 TRBV5-1 once TGCGCCAGCAGCTTGCTAGCAATGGGGGCCCCGAACACCGGGGAGCTGTTTTTT CASSLLAMGAPNTGELFF
TRBD1 TRBJ1-4 TRBV10-3 NA TGTGCCGTAAGGGGACAGGGTGGGCCTAATGAAAAACTGTTTTTT CAVRGQGGPNEKLFF
NA TRBJ2-5 TRBV3-1/TRBV3-2 NA TGTGCCAGCAGTAACACCCCTCAAGAGACCCAGTACTTC CASSNTPQETQYF
TRBD1 TRBJ1-6 TRBV6-6 NA TGTGCCAGCAGAAATACCGGGACAGGGCACAATTCACCCCTCCACTTT CASRNTGTGHNSPLHF
TRBD2 TRBJ2-1 TRBV2 NA TGTGCCAGCAGGTCGGGACTAGCATTCAATGAGCAGTTCTTC CASRSGLAFNEQFF
NA TRBJ1-5 TRBV3-1/TRBV3-2 NA TGTGCCAGCAGCCAAGAGTTGCGTCAGCCCCAGCATTTT CASSQELRQPQHF
NA TRBJ1-5 TRBV20-1 NA TGCAGTGCTAGTCCTTTATCTCAGGGGCCTTATCAGCCCCAGCATTTT CSASPLSQGPYQPQHF
TRBD1 TRBJ2-3 TRBV5-4 NA TGTGCCAGCATGCATAGGACAGGTCTAGATACGCAGTATTTT CASMHRTGLDTQYF
NA TRBJ2-1 TRBV18 NA TGTGCCAGCTCACGAATGGACTGGGGCAATGAGCAGTTCTTC CASSRMDWGNEQFF
TRBD1 TRBJ1-5 TRBV18 NA TGTGCCAGCTCATTGGGACAGGCCCATCAGCCCCAGCATTTT CASSLGQAHQPQHF
TRBD1 TRBJ1-1 TRBV18 NA TGTGCCAGCTCACCAGGGAACAGGGGCATGAACACTGAAGCTTTCTTT CASSPGNRGMNTEAFF
TRBD1 TRBJ1-1 TRBV18 NA TGTGCCAGCTCACTAACACAGGGGGCCAACACTGAAGCTTTCTTT CASSLTQGANTEAFF
TRBD2 TRBJ2-1 TRBV19 NA TGTGCCAGTAGTCTAGCGGGAGACAATGAGCAGTTCTTC CASSLAGDNEQFF
TRBD2 TRBJ2-5 TRBV6-2/TRBV6-3 NA TGTGCCAGCAGTACCGTTGGAGCGGGAGGAGAGACCCAGTACTTC CASSTVGAGGETQYF
NA TRBJ2-1 TRBV11-3 NA TGTGCCAGCAGCTTAGATCCCCAGGGCGTCAATGAGCAGTTCTTC CASSLDPQGVNEQFF
TRBD1 TRBJ1-5 TRBV2 few TGTGCCAGCAGTGATGGGGGACAGGGTAGGAAGCCCCAGCATTTT CASSDGGQGRKPQHF
NA TRBJ2-7 TRBV11-2 NA TGTGCCAGCAGCTTAAACCGCGGTGGGTGGTACGAGCAGTACTTC CASSLNRGGWYEQYF
NA TRBJ2-7 TRBV6-4 NA TGTGCCAGCAGTGACCCACCGACCAGGTACGAGCAGTACTTC CASSDPPTRYEQYF
TRBD2 TRBJ2-2 TRBV7-9 NA TGTGCCAGCAGCACCACTAGCGGCGGTGCCGGGGAGCTGTTTTTT CASSTTSGGAGELFF
TRBD2 TRBJ2-7 TRBV27 NA TGTGCCAGCAGTTTCCCCGGGACTAAGTCCTACGAGCAGTACTTC CASSFPGTKSYEQYF
TRBD1 TRBJ1-4 TRBV7-8 NA TGTGCCAGCAGCCCCCAGCCCCCAAGGACAGGGGAAAAACTGTTTTTT CASSPQPPRTGEKLFF
NA TRBJ1-5 TRBV28 NA TGTGCCAGCAGTTGGACAGAGAATCAGCCCCAGCATTTT CASSWTENQPQHF
NA TRBJ1-2 TRBV7-9 NA TGTGCCAGCAGCCCAGGGGCTATCTATGGCTACACCTTC CASSPGAIYGYTF
TRBD2 TRBJ2-1 TRBV18 NA TGTGCCAGCTCAATCCCGGGACTAGCGGGAGCATATCCGCAGTTCTTC CASSIPGLAGAYPQFF
NA TRBJ1-1 TRBV5-1 NA TGCGCCAGCAGCTCGCAGGGGTGGAACACTGAAGCTTTCTTT CASSSQGWNTEAFF
TRBD1 TRBJ1-1 TRBV4-2 NA TGTGCCAGCAGCCAAGATTTGGAACCGCAGGGGGGCACTGAAGCTTTCTTT CASSQDLEPQGGTEAFF
NA TRBJ1-6 TRBV7-2 NA TGTGCCAGCAGCTTAAAACAAGCGGATTCACCCCTCCACTTT CASSLKQADSPLHF
TRBD1 TRBJ2-5 TRBV24-1 NA TGTGCCACCAGTGACCCCCACAGGGGACAAGGGGAGACCCAGTACTTC CATSDPHRGQGETQYF
TRBD1 TRBJ1-3 TRBV15 NA TGTGCCACCAGCAGAGTTGGGACAGGGTTGAGAGGAAACACCATATATTTT CATSRVGTGLRGNTIYF
TRBD1 TRBJ1-4 TRBV6-5 once TGTGCCAGCAGTAGACAGGGAGAACTGTTTTTT CASSRQGELFF
TRBD2 TRBJ2-3 TRBV3-1/TRBV3-2 once TGTGCCAGCAGCCAAATACTAGCGTCGCAGAGCTTGAGTGAGGATACGCAGTATTTT CASSQILASQSLSEDTQYF
TRBD1 TRBJ2-5 TRBV10-3 once TGTGCCATCAGTGCTCCCGGGACAGGGGCTAAGACCCAGTACTTC CAISAPGTGAKTQYF
NA TRBJ2-3 TRBV6-5 NA TGTGCCAGCAGCGCCCTCGGGTCCGGGGATACGCAGTATTTT CASSALGSGDTQYF
NA TRBJ1-2 TRBV14 NA TGTGCCAGCAGCACTCTCCCAGGGGTTAACTATGGCTACACCTTC CASSTLPGVNYGYTF
NA TRBJ2-1 TRBV7-2 NA TGTGCCAGCAGCTTACCCCGGTTACGAGTATCAAATGAGCAGTTCTTC CASSLPRLRVSNEQFF
NA TRBJ1-3 TRBV2 few TGTGCCAGCAGTGAGTTGTCGGCCGGGACCATATATTTT CASSELSAGTIYF
NA TRBJ1-1 TRBV7-2 NA TGTGCCAGCAGCTTAGACCGGGGGAAACCGACTGAAGCTTTCTTT CASSLDRGKPTEAFF
TRBD1 TRBJ1-2 TRBV27 once TGTGCCAGCAGTTTATCGGGACAGGTATATGGCTACACCTTC CASSLSGQVYGYTF
NA TRBJ2-2 TRBV19 medium-sized TGTGCCAGTCGGGTCAGTCTGAACACCGGGGAGCTGTTTTTT CASRVSLNTGELFF
NA TRBJ2-5 TRBV5-8 NA TGTGCCAGCAGCTTACCAGGGCTGATCCAGTACTTC CASSLPGLIQYF
TRBD2 TRBJ2-5 TRBV19 many TGTGCCAGTAGTATCGGGCGGGAGGGAAGTTTTGAGACCCAGTACTTC CASSIGREGSFETQYF
TRBD2 TRBJ2-1 TRBV19 NA TGTGCCAGTAGTAGTGCGGGAGGAAGGGATGAGCAGTTCTTC CASSSAGGRDEQFF
TRBD1 TRBJ2-7 TRBV6-6 NA TGTGCCAGCAGAAACCAGGGGGTCTACGAGCAGTACTTC CASRNQGVYEQYF